The 10 T cell receptor beta chains reported below all come from one sample, sequenced in a study of cytomegalovirus exposure and HLA in healthy donors. The primer mix had 60 Vbeta and 13 Jbeta primers. Repertoires were generated with immunoSEQ multiplex PCR, while TCRdb's copy carries only in-frame clones and drops some. The data hold over 150,000 clones, with approximately 80% observed a single time. Sequencing was carried out using PBMCs. The receptors here all came from a woman between 45 and 60 years old in good health and CMV-seropositive.

This clone showed up just a few times. The chain is built from TRBV28 and TRBJ2-3; the D is unclear. The V gene lost 5 bases and the J gene lost 0 bases, with 12 bases spanning the gap. Germline assignment: CDR1 MDHEN and CDR2 SYDVKM. The CDR3 has 15 residues. Here the CDR3 reads CASSPLSRSTDTQYF. Written as DNA, the CDR3 is TGTGCCAGCAGTCCCCTTTCGAGGAGCACAGATACGCAGTATTTT.

The V gene is TRBV9, the J gene TRBJ1-1; D remains unclear. The CDR3 extends over 14 amino acids. Germline CDR1 SGDLS, CDR2 YYNGEE. V dropped 0 bases and J dropped 3 bases, with 9 bases sitting between them. The CDR3 nucleotides read TGTGCCAGCAGCGTAGTTGTCGAGGACACTGAAGCTTTCTTT. Its translation: CASSVVVEDTEAFF. The whole variable domain, filled in from reference TRBV9 and TRBJ1-1, reads DSGVTQTPKHLITATGQRVTLRCSPRSGDLSVYWYQQSLDQGLQFLIQYYNGEERAKGNILERFSAQQFPDLHSELNLSSLELGDSALYFCASSVVVEDTEAFFGQGTRLTVV.

The chain joins TRBV5-1 to TRBJ2-5; D unresolved. The V and J ends lost 2 bases and 9 bases respectively, with 14 bases between them. The CDR3 is 13 amino acids. The germline V gene encodes CDR1 SGHRS and CDR2 YFSETQ. The CDR3: CASSFHGSESQYF. In nucleotides, the CDR3 is TGCGCCAGCAGCTTCCACGGGTCGGAGTCCCAGTACTTC.

CDR3 sequence: CASSASGTGVYNEQFF. The CDR3 DNA follows: TGTGCCAGCAGCGCCTCCGGGACAGGGGTCTACAATGAGCAGTTCTTC. The chain uses TRBV9 and TRBJ2-1; 10 nucleotides match TRBD1. There are 16 residues in the CDR3. Trimming cost V 3 bases and J 3 bases; bases outside gene matches: 6. The germline V gene has CDR1 SGDLS and CDR2 YYNGEE.

The sample holds a few counts of this clone. V is TRBV7-9 and J is TRBJ2-7; TRBD2 aligns across 14 bases. The germline CDR1 and CDR2 sequences are SEHNR and FQNEAQ (reference sequence). The CDR3 totals 17 residues. V shed 5 bases, J shed 2 bases, and the junction held 8 bases outside the gene matches. CDR3 coding DNA: TGTGCCAGCAGCCTCGGGACTAGCGGGAGCCGCCCCTACGAGCAGTACTTC. It translates to CASSLGTSGSRPYEQYF.

The CDR3 DNA reads TGTGCCAGTAGAACAGACAGAACGTATGGCTACACCTTC. Translating it yields CASRTDRTYGYTF. The chain has TRBV19 and TRBJ1-2; a possible D gene is TRBD1 (5 bases). Germline CDR1 LNHDA, CDR2 SQIVND (reference sequence). CDR3 length equals 13 residues. Trimming took off 6 bases at V and 5 bases at J, with 13 bases between the two ends.

This chain links TRBV30 with TRBJ1-1; 9 nucleotides match TRBD1. From germline, CDR1 is GTSNPN and CDR2 SVGIG (reference sequence). The length of the CDR3 is 15 residues. V shed 4 bases and J 6 bases; nucleotides not matched to a gene: 12. The CDR3 region is CAWMQPRQGVAEAFF. The CDR3, as DNA: TGTGCCTGGATGCAGCCCCGACAGGGGGTTGCTGAAGCTTTCTTT.

This chain connects TRBV29-1 to TRBJ1-3; D not resolved. Germline V lookup: CDR1 SQVTM, CDR2 ANQGSEA. This CDR3 comprises 13 residues. Trimming removed 4 bases at V and 0 bases at J, with 7 bases between. CDR3 nucleotides: TGCAGCGTTGCCACCAGCTCTGGAAACACCATATATTTT. Protein sequence: CSVATSSGNTIYF.

This chain uses TRBV5-1 with TRBJ2-1, with D possibly matching TRBD2 (5 bases). This CDR3 has 14 residues. Looked up from germline, CDR1 is SGHRS and CDR2 is YFSETQ. Trimming pared 7 bases from V and 0 bases from J, leaving 11 bases between. The CDR3: CASSEGSSYNEQFF. CDR3 coding DNA: TGCGCCAGCTCCGAAGGGAGCTCCTACAATGAGCAGTTCTTC.

This chain links TRBV6-5 with TRBJ2-2; the match to TRBD1 covers 9 bases. This CDR3 region has 15 residues. Germline V gene sequence: CDR1 MNHEY, CDR2 SVGAGI. V trimming: 6 bases; J trimming: 4 bases; junction bases outside the gene matches: 6. The CDR3 loop is CASRPQGAVTGELFF. CDR3 DNA sequence: TGTGCCAGCAGGCCACAGGGGGCTGTCACCGGGGAGCTGTTTTTT.